What follows are 22 T cell receptor beta chains derived from one specimen sequenced in a study of T-cell reconstitution after alpha-beta-depleted transplantation in children. TCRbeta library preparation incorporated unique molecular identifiers. TCRdb re-called the PCR reads through MiXCR, storing one row per CDR3 protein. Counted here are 100,000 or so distinct CDR3 sequences, about 16% occurring once; the ten biggest clones make up 15% to 20%. The starting material was PBMCs, mostly from graft donor cells, obtained 180 days after TCRalphabeta/CD19-depleted stem cell transplant. The source of these receptors is a male patient under 10 years old who had a stem cell transplant for acute lymphoblastic leukemia, so the T cells may come from the graft donor.

This clonotype appeared many times. The genes are TRBV6-2 or TRBV6-3 and TRBJ1-6; TRBD1 matches 8 bases. CDR3 length equals 15 residues. Germline V gives CDR1 MNHEY, CDR2 SVGEGT. The junction had 6 bases not matched to a gene; V was cut back by 5 bases and J by 6 bases. This chain's CDR3 is CASSDRTGSNSPLHF. DNA for the CDR3: TGTGCCAGCAGTGATCGGACAGGGAGTAATTCACCCCTCCACTTT.

The V call is TRBV20-1, the J call TRBJ1-1; 12 bases align to TRBD1. The trim removed 0 bases at V and 1 base at J, leaving 6 bases unmatched. CDR1 DFQATT and CDR2 SNEGSKA come from the germline V gene (reference sequence). This CDR3 is 17 amino acids long. CDR3 amino acids: CSARDRGTGGRNTEAFF. CDR3 coding DNA: TGCAGTGCTAGAGATCGGGGGACAGGGGGCAGGAACACTGAAGCTTTCTTT.

CDR3: CSARDQVAGLQETQYF. For the CDR3, the DNA is TGCAGTGCTAGAGATCAGGTAGCGGGGTTACAAGAGACCCAGTACTTC. V usage is TRBV20-1 and J usage is TRBJ2-5; TRBD2 agrees at 8 bases. The CDR3 covers 16 residues. J lost 2 bases, V lost 0 bases, and 8 bases had no gene match. CDR1 DFQATT and CDR2 SNEGSKA come from the germline V gene (reference sequence).

The chain combines TRBV5-5 with TRBJ1-5, with a weak D call TRBD1 (6 bases). Germline CDR1 SGHKS, CDR2 YYEKEE (reference sequence). The CDR3 spans 16 residues. Deletions cut 4 bases from V and 9 bases from J, with 23 bases between. In DNA form, the CDR3 reads TGTGCCAGCAGCGCAAACTTACAGGGCGTTGGGGGGCCCCAGCATTTT. Translated, it gives CASSANLQGVGGPQHF. The whole variable domain, filled in from reference TRBV5-5 and TRBJ1-5, reads DAGVTQSPTHLIKTRGQQVTLRCSPISGHKSVSWYQQVLGQGPQFIFQYYEKEERGRGNFPDRFSARQFPNYSSELNVNALLLGDSALYLCASSANLQGVGGPQHFGDGTRLSIL.

V is TRBV20-1 and J is TRBJ1-6, with TRBD1 matching over 7 bases. The V and J ends lost 5 bases and 0 bases, in that order; junction bases with no gene match: 7. Germline CDR1 and CDR2: DFQATT and SNEGSKA (reference sequence). The CDR3 spans 16 residues. The chain's CDR3 is CSAFSGGSSYNSPLHF. In DNA form, the CDR3 reads TGCAGTGCTTTCTCAGGGGGATCCTCCTATAATTCACCCCTCCACTTT.

This clonotype was counted between two and nine times. The chain employs TRBV20-1 and TRBJ1-5; D not resolved. The CDR3 has 15 residues. Trimming left V 3 bases short and J 1 base short, with 13 bases between. Germline V CDR1 and CDR2: DFQATT, SNEGSKA (reference sequence). The CDR3 loop is CSASSWQVSNQPQHF. The CDR3 bases are TGCAGTGCTAGTTCGTGGCAGGTGAGCAATCAGCCCCAGCATTTT.

The CDR3 DNA sequence: TGCAGTGCTAGTCTACTAGCGGGGGAAGATACGCAGCATTTT. The encoded protein is CSASLLAGEDTQHF. The chain joins TRBV20-1 to TRBJ2-3, with D tentatively TRBD1 (5 bases). Judging by the DNA end, TRBJ1-5 fits better; the J call may be wrong. Germline lookup yields CDR1 DFQATT and CDR2 SNEGSKA (reference sequence). The CDR3 is 14 residues long.

This clonotype was observed a handful of times. This chain uses TRBV5-1 with TRBJ2-1; 8 positions match TRBD2. V shed 1 base, J shed 5 bases, and the junction held 8 bases outside the gene matches. This CDR3 spans 16 amino acids. Germline V gives CDR1 SGHRS, CDR2 YFSETQ. The CDR3 here is CASSLFGGGSNNEQFF. CDR3 bases: TGCGCCAGCAGCTTGTTTGGCGGGGGGTCCAACAATGAGCAGTTCTTC.

This clonotype was seen a few times. This sequence joins TRBV28 and TRBJ2-1, with 8 bases lining up with TRBD2. The CDR3 is 16 residues long. V dropped 1 base and J dropped 4; count of bases not matched to a gene: 6. From germline, CDR1 is MDHEN and CDR2 SYDVKM. The CDR3 DNA reads as TGTGCCAGCAGTTTATCGGGACTAGGGGCTTACAATGAGCAGTTCTTC. This codes for CASSLSGLGAYNEQFF.

This rearrangement joins TRBV7-2 to TRBJ2-3; TRBD2 matches 11 bases. CDR1 SGHTA and CDR2 FQGNSA come from the germline V gene. The CDR3 loop spans 17 amino acids. The J segment lost 2 bases and the V segment lost 1 base, leaving 5 bases of the junction unmatched. Written as DNA, the CDR3 is TGTGCCAGCAGCTTAGTCCTAGCGGGGGGATTCACAGATACGCAGTATTTT. Translating gives CASSLVLAGGFTDTQYF.

This clonotype was picked up a small number of times. J is TRBJ2-7 and V is TRBV5-1, with unresolved D. The CDR3 extends over 16 amino acids. The germline gives CDR1 SGHRS, CDR2 YFSETQ. V shed 1 base and J shed 2 bases, with 16 bases lying between them. The CDR3 spells CASSLYRAGPTYEQYF. The DNA of the CDR3 is TGCGCCAGCAGCTTGTATAGAGCTGGACCGACCTACGAGCAGTACTTC.

This clonotype was counted between two and nine times. The gene calls are TRBV7-8 and TRBJ2-2; TRBD2 matches 7 bases. V was clipped by 6 bases and J by 3 bases; unmatched bases: 10. CDR3 length: 16 amino acids. Germline V gives CDR1 SGHVS, CDR2 FQNEAQ. The CDR3 DNA is TGTGCCAGCAGGTTGAGGGAGGGATACGACACCGGGGAGCTGTTTTTT. Protein: CASRLREGYDTGELFF. Together with reference TRBV7-8 and TRBJ2-2, the CDR3 gives the full variable domain: GAGVSQSPRYKVAKRGQDVALRCDPISGHVSLFWYQQALGQGPEFLTYFQNEAQLDKSGLPSDRFFAERPEGSVSTLKIQRTQQEDSAVYLCASRLREGYDTGELFFGEGSRLTVL.

This clonotype was counted a few times. The chain employs TRBV3-1 and TRBJ1-2; D unresolved. CDR3 length: 16 amino acids. Trimming took 1 base from V and 8 from J, leaving 20 bases between them. Germline V gene lookup returns CDR1 LGHDT and CDR2 YNNKEL (reference sequence). The CDR3 region is CASSQARQSPGEGYTF. The CDR3 bases are TGTGCCAGCAGCCAAGCGCGTCAGTCACCCGGTGAGGGCTACACCTTC.

The rearrangement joins TRBV7-6 to TRBJ2-7; perhaps D is TRBD1 or TRBD2 (6 bases each). Germline lookup yields CDR1 SGHVS and CDR2 FNYEAQ. V gave up 5 bases and J gave up 5 bases, with 22 bases separating them. This CDR3 spans 16 amino acids. The CDR3 is CASSLLRARGPHEQYF. CDR3 DNA sequence: TGTGCCAGCAGCCTACTCCGGGCCCGGGGGCCCCACGAGCAGTACTTC.

V gene TRBV7-2 combines with J gene TRBJ2-3; D possibly corresponds to TRBD2 (6 bases). CDR3 size: 13 residues. From germline, CDR1 is SGHTA and CDR2 FQGNSA. Deletions cut 0 bases from V and 7 bases from J, with 8 bases between. Here the CDR3 DNA reads TGTGCCAGCAGCTTAGCGGAGGGCAATACGCAGTATTTT. Protein product: CASSLAEGNTQYF.

A few counts support this clonotype. This rearrangement joins TRBV5-5 to TRBJ2-5, with D possibly matching TRBD1 (6 bases). Per the germline V gene, CDR1 is SGHKS and CDR2 is YYEKEE (reference sequence). This CDR3 has 17 residues. V was pared by 3 bases and J by 2 bases, with 20 bases between. CDR3 sequence reads: CASSYFRAGAGQETQYF. The CDR3 DNA follows: TGTGCCAGCAGCTATTTCAGGGCAGGGGCGGGTCAAGAGACCCAGTACTTC. Drawing the rest from reference TRBV5-5 and TRBJ2-5, the complete variable domain is DAGVTQSPTHLIKTRGQQVTLRCSPISGHKSVSWYQQVLGQGPQFIFQYYEKEERGRGNFPDRFSARQFPNYSSELNVNALLLGDSALYLCASSYFRAGAGQETQYFGPGTRLLVL.

This clonotype came up a few times. The chain carries TRBV20-1 and TRBJ1-2; D is unclear. CDR1 is DFQATT and CDR2 is SNEGSKA in the germline V gene (reference sequence). The CDR3 is 14 residues long. The V end was cut by 0 bases, the J end by 5 bases, with 13 bases between. CDR3 sequence reads: CSAREADREYGYTF. As DNA, the CDR3 is TGCAGTGCTAGAGAGGCCGACCGAGAATATGGCTACACCTTC.

The CDR3, as DNA: TGTGCCAGCAGCTCGACAGGGACCGAGCAGTACTTC. Translation gives CASSSTGTEQYF. This chain joins TRBV7-9 and TRBJ2-7; 7 nucleotides agree with TRBD1. The CDR3 sequence is 12 residues long. CDR1 and CDR2 (germline): SEHNR, FQNEAQ (reference sequence). V gave up 4 bases and J gave up 6 bases; unmatched junction bases: 3.

This clonotype came up a few times. V is TRBV29-1 and J is TRBJ1-1; weak D call: TRBD1 (5 bases). Trimming shortened V by 6 bases and J by 3 bases, and 8 bases separated the two germline ends. Germline assignment: CDR1 SQVTM and CDR2 ANQGSEA. This CDR3 spans 11 amino acids. The CDR3 here is CSVEGYTEAFF. The CDR3 nucleotides are TGCAGCGTAGAGGGGTACACTGAAGCTTTCTTT. Full variable domain (missing parts from reference TRBV29-1 and TRBJ1-1): SAVISQKPSRDICQRGTSLTIQCQVDSQVTMMFWYRQQPGQSLTLIATANQGSEATYESGFVIDKFPISRPNLTFSTLTVSNMSPEDSSIYLCSVEGYTEAFFGQGTRLTVV.

The CDR3 coding sequence is TGTGCCAGCAGCCTTGTCCCGGAGGGAACCGGGGAGCTGTTTTTT. Amino acid sequence: CASSLVPEGTGELFF. The V call is TRBV3-1, the J call TRBJ2-2; TRBD2 might be the D (6 bases). CDR3 length: 15 amino acids. Trimming removed 4 bases at V and 5 bases at J, with 14 bases between. Germline V CDR1 and CDR2: LGHDT, YNNKEL (reference sequence).

This chain joins TRBV6-2 or TRBV6-3 and TRBJ1-2, with 7 bases that match TRBD1. Losses at the gene ends were 5 bases for V and 2 bases for J; bases not matched to a gene: 2. The CDR3 runs 13 residues. Germline loops: CDR1 MNHEY, CDR2 SVGEGT. The CDR3 reads CASSPQGNYGYTF. CDR3 bases: TGTGCCAGCAGTCCACAGGGGAACTATGGCTACACCTTC.

Many counts were recorded for this clonotype. This chain connects TRBV4-2 to TRBJ2-7; D may correspond to TRBD1 or TRBD2 (5 bases each). The germline CDR1 and CDR2 sequences are LGHNA and YNFKEQ. The CDR3 sequence is 21 residues long. V lost 4 bases and J 0 bases, leaving 31 bases between the germline ends. DNA of the CDR3: TGTGCCAGCAGCCTGGGGGTCAAAACGGGACCCAGTGGAGGAAGCTCCTACGAGCAGTACTTC. Its translation is CASSLGVKTGPSGGSSYEQYF.